This T cell receptor beta chain emerged from a study of control samples from healthy donors and cancer patients. V was shortened by 0 bases and J by 7 bases, with 10 bases between the two germline ends. The CDR3 totals 14 residues. CDR1 and CDR2 from the germline V gene are LGHNA and YSLEER. Here immunoSEQ multiplex PCR was the method, and the copy in TCRdb shows in-frame clones only, minus some. The profile shows 150,000 to 200,000 clones, 90% to 95% of them singletons. The V gene is TRBV4-3, the J gene TRBJ2-4; D is perhaps TRBD2 (7 bases). Material for sequencing was blood. This sequence was found in a woman in her thirties or forties in good health. CDR3 loop: CASSQEAGANIQYF. CDR3 in DNA: TGCGCCAGCAGCCAAGAGGCGGGGGCGAACATTCAGTACTTC.